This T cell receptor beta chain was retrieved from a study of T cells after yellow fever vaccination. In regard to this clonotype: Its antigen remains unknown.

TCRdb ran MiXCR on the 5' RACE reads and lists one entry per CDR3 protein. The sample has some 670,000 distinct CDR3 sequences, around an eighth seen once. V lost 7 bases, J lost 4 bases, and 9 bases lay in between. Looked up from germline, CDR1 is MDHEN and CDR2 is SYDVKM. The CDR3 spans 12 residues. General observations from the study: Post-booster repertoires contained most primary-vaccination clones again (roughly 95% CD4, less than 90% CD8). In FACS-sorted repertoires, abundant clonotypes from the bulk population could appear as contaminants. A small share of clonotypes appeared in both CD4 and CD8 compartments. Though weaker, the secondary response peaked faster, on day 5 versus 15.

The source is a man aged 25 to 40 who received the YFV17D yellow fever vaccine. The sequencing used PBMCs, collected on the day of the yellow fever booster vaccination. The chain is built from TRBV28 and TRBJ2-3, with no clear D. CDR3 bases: TGTGCCAGCACCCGCGCGGCAGATACGCAGTATTTT. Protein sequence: CASTRAADTQYF. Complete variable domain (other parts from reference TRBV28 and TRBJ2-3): DVKVTQSSRYLVKRTGEKVFLECVQDMDHENMFWYRQDPGLGLRLIYFSYDVKMKEKGDIPEGYSVSREKKERFSLILESASTNQTSMYLCASTRAADTQYFGPGTRLTVL.